The 25 T cell receptor beta chains given below trace back to one sample, sequenced in a study of identical twins. From the 5' RACE reads, TCRdb called clonotypes with MiXCR, one entry per CDR3 protein. Here the sample spans approximately 210,000 distinct CDR3 sequences, around a tenth being singletons. The sequencing input was memory (CD45RO+) T cells sorted from blood. These receptors were collected from a young woman in good health.

This clonotype came up a few times. J is TRBJ2-1 and V is TRBV6-2 or TRBV6-3, with TRBD2 matching 10 bases. Trimming cost V 7 bases and J 6 bases; bases outside gene matches: 12. This CDR3 has 16 residues. Germline V gene data show CDR1 as MNHEY and CDR2 as SVGEGT. Here the CDR3 DNA reads TGTGCCAGCAAATCTGCTAGCGGGAGACTAGGCAATGAGCAGTTCTTC. It encodes CASKSASGRLGNEQFF.

This clonotype came up a few times. CDR3 sequence (DNA): TGTGCCAGCAGTTACTTCAGCGGAGCAACTGCTTATGAGCAGTACTTC. It encodes CASSYFSGATAYEQYF. This chain connects TRBV6-5 to TRBJ2-7; a weak D match, TRBD2 (5 bases). Germline V gene lookup returns CDR1 MNHEY and CDR2 SVGAGI. V was pared by 1 base and J by 7 bases, with 20 bases between. The CDR3 loop spans 16 amino acids.

This clonotype was observed a handful of times. This rearrangement joins TRBV7-3 to TRBJ2-1; D remains unclear. The CDR3 contains 14 residues. Trimming cost V 1 base and J 8 bases, with 12 bases left between them. Germline V gene data show CDR1 as SGHTA and CDR2 as FQGTGA. The CDR3 spells CASSLRPRWDEQFF. CDR3 nucleotide sequence: TGTGCCAGCAGCTTAAGGCCGAGGTGGGATGAGCAGTTCTTC. Variable domain in full (rest from reference TRBV7-3 and TRBJ2-1): GAGVSQTPSNKVTEKGKYVELRCDPISGHTALYWYRQSLGQGPEFLIYFQGTGAADDSGLPNDRFFAVRPEGSVSTLKIQRTERGDSAVYLCASSLRPRWDEQFFGPGTRLTVL.

This chain joins TRBV12-3 or TRBV12-4 and TRBJ2-2, with 9 bases identical to TRBD2. V lost 3 bases and J lost 2; bases outside the gene matches: 4. The CDR3 extends over 16 amino acids. The CDR3 region has the DNA TGTGCCAGCAGTTTTAGTAGCGGGGGCAACACCGGGGAGCTGTTTTTT. The encoded protein is CASSFSSGGNTGELFF.

This clonotype was picked up a small number of times. The chain combines TRBV3-1 with TRBJ2-3; no firm D call. The CDR3 totals 15 residues. V was pared by 2 bases and J by 1 base, with 10 bases between. Per the germline V gene, CDR1 is LGHDT and CDR2 is YNNKEL (reference sequence). The CDR3: CASSQWEGGTDTQYF. CDR3 DNA sequence: TGTGCCAGCAGCCAATGGGAAGGAGGCACAGATACGCAGTATTTT.

The sample holds many counts of this clonotype. The rearrangement links TRBV20-1 to TRBJ1-5; 7 bases fit TRBD1. Trimming cost V 2 bases and J 2 bases; bases outside gene matches: 6. Germline V gene data show CDR1 as DFQATT and CDR2 as SNEGSKA (reference sequence). The CDR3 spans 15 residues. The CDR3 spells CSARIWTGGNQPQHF. The CDR3 DNA reads as TGCAGTGCTAGAATATGGACAGGAGGCAATCAGCCCCAGCATTTT.

This clonotype was detected only a few times. The V call is TRBV13, the J call TRBJ2-7; TRBD1 is a possible D gene (6 bases). The V gene lost 6 bases and the J gene lost 0 bases, with 12 bases spanning the gap. Germline V gene data show CDR1 as PRHDT and CDR2 as FYEKMQ (reference sequence). The CDR3 length is 14 residues. The DNA for the CDR3 is TGTGCCAGCAGACGAGGGGGTTTCTCCTACGAGCAGTACTTC. It encodes CASRRGGFSYEQYF.

This clonotype came up a few times. The V call is TRBV10-1, the J call TRBJ2-1; tentatively, D is TRBD1 or TRBD2 (5 bases each). The V gene's germline CDR1 is WNHNN and CDR2 SYGVQD (reference sequence). The V end was cut by 0 bases, the J end by 6 bases, with 9 bases between. This CDR3 has 14 residues. CDR3 coding DNA: TGCGCCAGCAGTGAGTCGGGACCCCGCAATGAGCAGTTCTTC. It yields the protein CASSESGPRNEQFF.

This clonotype was recorded a few times. J is TRBJ2-7 and V is TRBV6-5, with D unresolved. V shed 7 bases and J shed 0 bases, with 13 bases lying between them. CDR1 and CDR2 (germline): MNHEY, SVGAGI. The CDR3 contains 14 residues. In nucleotides, the CDR3 is TGTGCCAGCATGTTTACGACCAACTCCTACGAGCAGTACTTC. It codes for CASMFTTNSYEQYF.

In this sample, this clonotype turned up a few times. This rearrangement joins TRBV5-1 to TRBJ1-1; D is perhaps TRBD1 (6 bases). The germline V gene has CDR1 SGHRS and CDR2 YFSETQ. V was clipped by 4 bases and J by 0 bases, with 13 bases between them. The CDR3 covers 15 residues. CDR3 sequence: CASSVRTDLNTEAFF. The CDR3 DNA follows: TGCGCCAGCAGCGTGAGGACAGACTTGAACACTGAAGCTTTCTTT.

The gene calls are TRBV18 and TRBJ2-7; D call uncertain. The germline gives CDR1 KGHSH, CDR2 LQKENI. The CDR3 contains 13 residues. V was shortened by 6 bases and J by 4 bases, with 13 bases between the two germline ends. The CDR3 is CASSTGLTYEQYF. The CDR3 DNA reads as TGTGCCAGCTCGACTGGGTTGACGTACGAGCAGTACTTC. Filled out from reference TRBV18 and TRBJ2-7, the complete variable domain reads NAGVMQNPRHLVRRRGQEARLRCSPMKGHSHVYWYRQLPEEGLKFMVYLQKENIIDESGMPKERFSAEFPKEGPSILRIQQVVRGDSAAYFCASSTGLTYEQYFGPGTRLTVT.

This clonotype appeared a few times. This chain joins TRBV6-5 and TRBJ2-1, with D hard to call. V was trimmed by 1 base and J by 0 bases, leaving 10 bases between them. From germline, CDR1 is MNHEY and CDR2 SVGAGI. The CDR3 loop spans 16 amino acids. This CDR3 is CASSYFGRSSYNEQFF. CDR3 coding DNA: TGTGCCAGCAGTTACTTTGGACGGAGCTCCTACAATGAGCAGTTCTTC.

This clonotype was detected only a few times. This chain links TRBV12-3 or TRBV12-4 with TRBJ1-4, with D perhaps matching TRBD1 (5 bases). V was shortened by 4 bases and J by 3 bases, with 9 bases between the two germline ends. There are 14 residues in the CDR3. Written as DNA, the CDR3 is TGTGCCAGCAGTTCGGGACTAGCTAATGAAAAACTGTTTTTT. The encoded protein is CASSSGLANEKLFF.

At least ten counts were recorded for this clonotype. The chain is built from TRBV6-2 or TRBV6-3 and TRBJ2-1; unclear D gene. The CDR3 contains 13 residues. Germline V lookup: CDR1 MNHEY, CDR2 SVGEGT. The ends were cut back, 6 bases at V and 8 bases at J, with 14 bases in the middle. CDR3 loop: CASRPPSLDEQFF. The DNA for the CDR3 is TGTGCCAGCAGACCCCCTTCCCTGGATGAGCAGTTCTTC.

V gene TRBV20-1 combines with J gene TRBJ2-1, with D unresolved. Trimming removed 5 bases from V and 5 bases from J, with 7 bases in between. The CDR3 contains 11 residues. Germline CDR1 is DFQATT and CDR2 is SNEGSKA (reference sequence). CDR3 sequence: CSAVSDNEQFF. Here the CDR3 DNA reads TGCAGTGCTGTCAGTGACAATGAGCAGTTCTTC.

The genes are TRBV11-2 and TRBJ2-5, with D unresolved. Germline assignment: CDR1 SGHAT and CDR2 FQNNGV. Between the trimmed V and J ends, which lost 2 bases and 0 bases, there was a span of 16 bases. This CDR3 region has 17 residues. The CDR3 DNA follows: TGTGCCAGCAGCTTACGACTTGGGTCGGCGAACCAAGAGACCCAGTACTTC. It codes for CASSLRLGSANQETQYF.

The chain joins TRBV5-4 to TRBJ2-5; no clear D gene. V lost 4 bases and J 3 bases, leaving 13 bases between the germline ends. This CDR3 is 14 amino acids long. Germline V gives CDR1 SGHNT, CDR2 YYREEE (reference sequence). CDR3 protein: CASSPKAAEETQYF. The DNA for the CDR3 is TGTGCCAGCAGCCCAAAGGCGGCCGAAGAGACCCAGTACTTC. The variable domain in full, with the rest retrieved from reference TRBV5-4 and TRBJ2-5, is ETGVTQSPTHLIKTRGQQVTLRCSSQSGHNTVSWYQQALGQGPQFIFQYYREEENGRGNFPPRFSGLQFPNYSSELNVNALELDDSALYLCASSPKAAEETQYFGPGTRLLVL.

The sample holds a few counts of this clonotype. This chain uses TRBV12-3 or TRBV12-4 with TRBJ2-1; 7 bases line up with TRBD2. V trimming: 6 bases; J trimming: 8 bases; junction bases outside the gene matches: 10. The length of the CDR3 is 14 residues. The CDR3 loop reads CASSATSYRDEQFF. CDR3 nucleotides: TGTGCCAGCAGCGCGACTAGCTATCGGGATGAGCAGTTCTTC.

The genes are TRBV5-1 and TRBJ2-7; D is perhaps TRBD1 or TRBD2 (5 bases each). The V end was cut by 6 bases, the J end by 3 bases, with 13 bases between. This CDR3 is built from 13 residues. Germline V CDR1 and CDR2: SGHRS, YFSETQ. CDR3 nucleotide sequence: TGCGCCAGCACCCGAGGGGCGGGCTACGAGCAGTACTTC. It yields the protein CASTRGAGYEQYF.

V gene TRBV15 combines with J gene TRBJ2-3; TRBD2 agrees at 8 bases. The V and J ends lost 9 bases and 6 bases, in that order; junction bases with no gene match: 17. Germline V gene lookup returns CDR1 LNHNV and CDR2 YYDKDF (reference sequence). The CDR3 length is 16 residues. The CDR3 sequence: CATGPVGAGVGDTQYF. DNA of the CDR3: TGTGCCACTGGGCCGGTTGGAGCGGGAGTTGGGGATACGCAGTATTTT.

This clonotype was recorded many times. The chain is built from TRBV6-2 or TRBV6-3 and TRBJ1-1; D is uncertain. The CDR3 loop spans 12 amino acids. Germline CDR1 and CDR2: MNHEY and SVGEGT. V was shortened by 4 bases and J by 3 bases, with 6 bases between the two germline ends. CDR3 sequence reads: CASSSAYTEAFF. The CDR3, as DNA: TGTGCCAGCAGTTCTGCCTACACTGAAGCTTTCTTT.

This clonotype was seen ten or more times. The rearrangement links TRBV29-1 to TRBJ2-5, with D tentatively TRBD1 (6 bases). Germline assignment: CDR1 SQVTM and CDR2 ANQGSEA. With 5 bases removed from V and 0 bases from J, the gap between germline ends came to 7 bases. CDR3 size: 12 residues. The CDR3 loop reads CSVRGNQETQYF. The CDR3 nucleotides are TGCAGCGTTAGGGGGAACCAAGAGACCCAGTACTTC.

DNA for the CDR3: TGTGCCAGCAGCCAAAGGTTGAGCGGGAGGGCGAACGAGCAGTACTTC. It is translated as CASSQRLSGRANEQYF. The chain joins TRBV12-3 or TRBV12-4 to TRBJ2-7; 10 positions agree with TRBD2. There are 16 residues in the CDR3. Trimming took 6 bases from V and 5 from J; bases not matched to a gene: 13.

This clonotype was seen a few times. The chain uses TRBV20-1 and TRBJ2-4; D gene uncertain. Trimming shortened V by 3 bases and J by 1 base, and 13 bases separated the two germline ends. The length of the CDR3 is 15 residues. Germline loops: CDR1 DFQATT, CDR2 SNEGSKA (reference sequence). The CDR3 reads CSASFRVRAKNIQYF. In DNA, the CDR3 is TGCAGTGCTAGCTTCCGGGTGAGGGCCAAAAACATTCAGTACTTC.

This clonotype was counted a few times. The chain employs TRBV3-1 and TRBJ1-6; maybe TRBD1 (5 bases). V was shortened by 1 base and J by 7 bases, with 8 bases between the two germline ends. CDR3 size: 14 residues. CDR1 and CDR2 (germline): LGHDT, YNNKEL (reference sequence). Written as DNA, the CDR3 is TGTGCCAGCAGCCAAGGCAGGGTCAATTCACCCCTCCACTTT. Its translation: CASSQGRVNSPLHF.